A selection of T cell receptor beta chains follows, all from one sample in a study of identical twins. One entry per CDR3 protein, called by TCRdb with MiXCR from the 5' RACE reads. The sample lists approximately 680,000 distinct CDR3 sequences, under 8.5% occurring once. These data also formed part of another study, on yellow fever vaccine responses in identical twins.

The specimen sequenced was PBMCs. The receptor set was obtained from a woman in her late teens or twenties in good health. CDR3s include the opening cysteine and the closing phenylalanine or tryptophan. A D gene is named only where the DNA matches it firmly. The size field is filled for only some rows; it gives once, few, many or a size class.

CDR3nt: TGTGCCAGCAGTTCCCCCCGGGGAACTGGGGCCAACGTCCTGACTTTC
CDR3aa: CASSSPRGTGANVLTF
j_gene: TRBJ2-6
v_gene: TRBV28
len: 16
d_gene: NA
abundance: NA

CDR3nt: TGTGCCAGCAGTGAAGCCGGGACAGATGGCTACACCTTC
CDR3aa: CASSEAGTDGYTF
j_gene: TRBJ1-2
v_gene: TRBV6-1
len: 13
d_gene: TRBD1
abundance: NA

CDR3nt: TGTGCCAGCAGCGTAGAGGGGGCTTTTACCCAGTACTTC
CDR3aa: CASSVEGAFTQYF
j_gene: TRBJ2-5
v_gene: TRBV9
len: 13
d_gene: TRBD1
abundance: NA

CDR3nt: TGTGCCAGCAGTGAAGACCGGGACAGGGGGCAGGTCGGGGAGCTGTTTTTT
CDR3aa: CASSEDRDRGQVGELFF
j_gene: TRBJ2-2
v_gene: TRBV2
len: 17
d_gene: TRBD1
abundance: NA

CDR3nt: TGTGCCAGCAGTCCCGGGACTAGCCCTAGCACAGATACGCAGTATTTT
CDR3aa: CASSPGTSPSTDTQYF
j_gene: TRBJ2-3
v_gene: TRBV12-3/TRBV12-4
len: 16
d_gene: TRBD2
abundance: NA

CDR3nt: TGCAGTGCTAGTACCGGGACTAGCGGGAATGAGCAGTTCTTC
CDR3aa: CSASTGTSGNEQFF
j_gene: TRBJ2-1
v_gene: TRBV20-1
len: 14
d_gene: TRBD2
abundance: NA

CDR3nt: TGCGCCAGCAGTGAGTCGTGGGGACAGGGAGGTAATGAGCAGTTCTTC
CDR3aa: CASSESWGQGGNEQFF
j_gene: TRBJ2-1
v_gene: TRBV10-1
len: 16
d_gene: TRBD1
abundance: NA

CDR3nt: TGTGCCAGCATTAACTCTGGGGCCAACGTCCTGACTTTC
CDR3aa: CASINSGANVLTF
j_gene: TRBJ2-6
v_gene: TRBV3-1
len: 13
d_gene: NA
abundance: many

CDR3nt: TGTGCCAGCAGTTCCCCGGGACTAGCGGGCTCCTACGAGCAGTACTTC
CDR3aa: CASSSPGLAGSYEQYF
j_gene: TRBJ2-7
v_gene: TRBV27
len: 16
d_gene: TRBD2
abundance: NA

CDR3nt: TGTGCCAGCATCGTTAGAGGAAACTCTGGGGCCAACGTCCTGACTTTC
CDR3aa: CASIVRGNSGANVLTF
j_gene: TRBJ2-6
v_gene: TRBV7-9
len: 16
d_gene: NA
abundance: NA

CDR3nt: TGTGCCACTTCCGATCGGCGGGCAGGGGAAGAGACCCAGTACTTC
CDR3aa: CATSDRRAGEETQYF
j_gene: TRBJ2-5
v_gene: TRBV24-1
len: 15
d_gene: NA
abundance: many

CDR3nt: TGTGCCAGCAGTTTCCGCGGAGGCTACAATGAGCAGTTCTTC
CDR3aa: CASSFRGGYNEQFF
j_gene: TRBJ2-1
v_gene: TRBV12-3/TRBV12-4
len: 14
d_gene: NA
abundance: many